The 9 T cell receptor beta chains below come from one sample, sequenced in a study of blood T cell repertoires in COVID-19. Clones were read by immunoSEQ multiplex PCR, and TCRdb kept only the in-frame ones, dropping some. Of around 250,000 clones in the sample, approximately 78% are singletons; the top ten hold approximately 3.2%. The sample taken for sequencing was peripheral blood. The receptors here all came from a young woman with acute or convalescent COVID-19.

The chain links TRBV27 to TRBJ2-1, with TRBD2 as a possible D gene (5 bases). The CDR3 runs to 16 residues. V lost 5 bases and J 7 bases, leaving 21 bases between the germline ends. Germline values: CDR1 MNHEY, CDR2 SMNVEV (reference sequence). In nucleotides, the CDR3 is TGTGCCAGCAGTCCTCGGGGTACGGTCCTAGGAAATGAGCAGTTCTTC. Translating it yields CASSPRGTVLGNEQFF.

CDR3 sequence: CASSEGGVSDTQYF. In DNA, the CDR3 is TGTGCCAGCAGCGAGGGAGGGGTTTCAGATACGCAGTATTTT. The chain joins TRBV5-4 to TRBJ2-3, with 7 bases aligning to TRBD2. Trimming cost V 4 bases and J 4 bases; bases outside gene matches: 6. The length of the CDR3 is 14 residues. Germline CDR1 reads SGHNT; CDR2 reads YYREEE (reference sequence). The complete variable domain, with remaining parts taken from reference TRBV5-4 and TRBJ2-3, reads ETGVTQSPTHLIKTRGQQVTLRCSSQSGHNTVSWYQQALGQGPQFIFQYYREEENGRGNFPPRFSGLQFPNYSSELNVNALELDDSALYLCASSEGGVSDTQYFGPGTRLTVL.

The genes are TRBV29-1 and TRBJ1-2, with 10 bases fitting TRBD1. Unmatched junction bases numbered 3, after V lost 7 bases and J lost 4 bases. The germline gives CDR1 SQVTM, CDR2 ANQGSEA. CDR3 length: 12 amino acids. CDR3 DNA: TGCAGCGGCCGGACAGGGGGCTATGGCTACACCTTC. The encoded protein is CSGRTGGYGYTF.

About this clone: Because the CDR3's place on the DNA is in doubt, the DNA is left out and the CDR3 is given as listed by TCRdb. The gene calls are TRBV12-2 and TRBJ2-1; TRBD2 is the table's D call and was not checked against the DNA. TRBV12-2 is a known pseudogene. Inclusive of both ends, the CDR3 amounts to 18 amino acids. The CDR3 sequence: CASRLPTWGGGSYNEQFF.

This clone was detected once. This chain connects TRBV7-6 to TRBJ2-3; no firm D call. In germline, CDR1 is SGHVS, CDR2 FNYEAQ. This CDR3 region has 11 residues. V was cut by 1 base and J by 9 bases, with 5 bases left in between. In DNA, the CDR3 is TGTGCCAGCAGCTTAGTCGGGACGCAGTATTTT. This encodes CASSLVGTQYF.

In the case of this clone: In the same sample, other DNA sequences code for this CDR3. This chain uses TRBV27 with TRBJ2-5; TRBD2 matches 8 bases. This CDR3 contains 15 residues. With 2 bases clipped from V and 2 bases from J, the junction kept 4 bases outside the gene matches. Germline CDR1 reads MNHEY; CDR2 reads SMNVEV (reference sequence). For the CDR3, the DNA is TGTGCCAGCAGTTTACTGGCGGGAGGACAAGAGACCCAGTACTTC. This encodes CASSLLAGGQETQYF.

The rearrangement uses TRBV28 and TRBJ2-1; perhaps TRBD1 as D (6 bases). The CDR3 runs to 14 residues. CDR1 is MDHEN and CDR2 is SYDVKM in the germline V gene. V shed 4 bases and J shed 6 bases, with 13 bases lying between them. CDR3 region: CASSSGGRINEQFF. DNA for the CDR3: TGTGCCAGCAGTTCTGGGGGCCGAATCAATGAGCAGTTCTTC. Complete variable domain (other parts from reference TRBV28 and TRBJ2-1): DVKVTQSSRYLVKRTGEKVFLECVQDMDHENMFWYRQDPGLGLRLIYFSYDVKMKEKGDIPEGYSVSREKKERFSLILESASTNQTSMYLCASSSGGRINEQFFGPGTRLTVL.

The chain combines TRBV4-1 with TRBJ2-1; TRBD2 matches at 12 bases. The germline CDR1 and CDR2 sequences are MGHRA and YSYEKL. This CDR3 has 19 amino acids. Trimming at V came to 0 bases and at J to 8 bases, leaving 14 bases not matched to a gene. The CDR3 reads CASSQDRLAGGPRRDEQFF. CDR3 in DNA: TGCGCCAGCAGCCAAGATCGGCTAGCGGGAGGGCCGAGGAGGGATGAGCAGTTCTTC.

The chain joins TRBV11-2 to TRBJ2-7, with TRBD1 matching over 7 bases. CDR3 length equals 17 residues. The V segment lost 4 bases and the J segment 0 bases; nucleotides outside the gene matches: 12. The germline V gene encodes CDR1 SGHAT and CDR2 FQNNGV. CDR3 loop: CASSSQKQGKGSYEQYF. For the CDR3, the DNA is TGTGCCAGCAGCTCCCAAAAACAGGGGAAGGGCTCCTACGAGCAGTACTTC.